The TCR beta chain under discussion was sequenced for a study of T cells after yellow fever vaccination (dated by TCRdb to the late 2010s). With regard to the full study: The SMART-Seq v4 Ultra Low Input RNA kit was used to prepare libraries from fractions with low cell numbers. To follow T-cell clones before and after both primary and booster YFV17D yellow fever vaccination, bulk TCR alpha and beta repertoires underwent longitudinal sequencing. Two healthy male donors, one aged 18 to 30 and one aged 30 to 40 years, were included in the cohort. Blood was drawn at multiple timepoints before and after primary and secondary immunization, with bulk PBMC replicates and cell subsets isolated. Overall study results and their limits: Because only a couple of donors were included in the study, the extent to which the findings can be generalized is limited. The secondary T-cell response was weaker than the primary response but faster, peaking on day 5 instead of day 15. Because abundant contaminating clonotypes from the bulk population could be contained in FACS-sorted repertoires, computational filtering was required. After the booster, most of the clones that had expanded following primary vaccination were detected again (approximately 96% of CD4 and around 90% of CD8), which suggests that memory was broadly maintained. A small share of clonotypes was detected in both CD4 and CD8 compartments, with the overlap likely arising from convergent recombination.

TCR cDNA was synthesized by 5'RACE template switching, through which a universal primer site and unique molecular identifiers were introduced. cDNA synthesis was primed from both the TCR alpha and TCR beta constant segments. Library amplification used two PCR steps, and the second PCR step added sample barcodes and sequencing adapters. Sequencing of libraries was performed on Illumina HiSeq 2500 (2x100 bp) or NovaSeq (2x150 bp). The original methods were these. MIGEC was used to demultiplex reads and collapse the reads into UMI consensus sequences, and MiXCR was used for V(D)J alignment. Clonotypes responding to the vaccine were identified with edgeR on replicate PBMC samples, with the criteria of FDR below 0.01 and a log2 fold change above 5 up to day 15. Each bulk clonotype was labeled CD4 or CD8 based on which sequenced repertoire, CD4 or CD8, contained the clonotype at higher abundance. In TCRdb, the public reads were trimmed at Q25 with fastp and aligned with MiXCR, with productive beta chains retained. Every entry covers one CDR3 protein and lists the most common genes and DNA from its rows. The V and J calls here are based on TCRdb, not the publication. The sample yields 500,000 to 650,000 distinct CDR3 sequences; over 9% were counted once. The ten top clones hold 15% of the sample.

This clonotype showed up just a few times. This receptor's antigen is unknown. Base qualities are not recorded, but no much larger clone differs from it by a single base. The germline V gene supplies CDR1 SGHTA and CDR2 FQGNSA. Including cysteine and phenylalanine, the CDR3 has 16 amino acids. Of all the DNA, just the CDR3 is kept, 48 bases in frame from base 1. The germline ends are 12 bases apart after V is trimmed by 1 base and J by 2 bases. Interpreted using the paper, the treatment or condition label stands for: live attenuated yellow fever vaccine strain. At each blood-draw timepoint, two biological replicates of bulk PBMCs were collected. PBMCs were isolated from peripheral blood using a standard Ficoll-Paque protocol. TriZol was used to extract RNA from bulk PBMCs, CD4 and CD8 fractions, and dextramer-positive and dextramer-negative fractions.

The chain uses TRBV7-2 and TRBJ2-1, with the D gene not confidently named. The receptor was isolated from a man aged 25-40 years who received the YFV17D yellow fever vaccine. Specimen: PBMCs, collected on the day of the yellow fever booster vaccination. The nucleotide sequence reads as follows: TGTGCCAGCAGCTTAGTGGCGGTACTAACCTACAATGAGCAGTTCTTC. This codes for CASSLVAVLTYNEQFF.